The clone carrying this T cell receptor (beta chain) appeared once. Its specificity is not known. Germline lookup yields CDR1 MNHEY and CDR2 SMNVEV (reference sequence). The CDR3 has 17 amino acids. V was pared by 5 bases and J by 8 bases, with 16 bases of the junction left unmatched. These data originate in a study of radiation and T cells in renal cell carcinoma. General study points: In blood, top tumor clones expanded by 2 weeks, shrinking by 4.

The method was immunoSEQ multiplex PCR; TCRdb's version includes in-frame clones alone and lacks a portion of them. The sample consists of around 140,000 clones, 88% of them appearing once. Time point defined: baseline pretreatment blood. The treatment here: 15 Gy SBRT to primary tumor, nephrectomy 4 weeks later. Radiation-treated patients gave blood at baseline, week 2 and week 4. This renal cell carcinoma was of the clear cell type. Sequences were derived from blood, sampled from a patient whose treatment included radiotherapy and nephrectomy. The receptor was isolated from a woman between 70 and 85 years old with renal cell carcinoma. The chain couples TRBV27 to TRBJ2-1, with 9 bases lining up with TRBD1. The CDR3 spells CASSPLSLRQGGDEQFF. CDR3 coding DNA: TGTGCCAGCAGTCCCCTTAGCCTCAGACAGGGGGGGGATGAGCAGTTCTTC.